Listed below are T cell receptor beta chains from one sample, sequenced in a study of shared clonotypes between healthy human individuals. Some clones are missing from TCRdb's copy, which holds only in-frame ones; the method was immunoSEQ multiplex PCR. The table includes about 980,000 clones, approximately 76% detected once. The sample comprised memory CD4+ T cells sorted from blood. All receptors derive from a man between 18 and 35 years old in good health. The CDR3 runs from the conserved cysteine through the conserved F or W. D genes are given only for firm matches. Clone size appears in some rows only: once, few, many, or a class for an expanded clone.

D gene,J gene,V gene,clone size,CDR3 DNA,CDR3 protein
.,TRBJ2-5,TRBV27,.,TGTGCCAGCAGTTTAGCGGGATTGGAGGCCCAGTACTTC,CASSLAGLEAQYF
.,TRBJ1-2,TRBV10-2,.,TGCGCCAGCAGTGAGTCCGACAGGCACTACACCTTC,CASSESDRHYTF
TRBD1,TRBJ2-3,TRBV18,.,TGTGCCAGTTCACCACGGGACAGAAGCACAGATACGCAGTATTTT,CASSPRDRSTDTQYF
.,TRBJ2-2,TRBV7-8,.,TGTGCCAGCAGCTTAGTAGGGGTGAGGACCGGGGAGCTGTTTTTT,CASSLVGVRTGELFF
.,TRBJ2-3,TRBV4-2,many,TGTGCCAGCAGCCGTTCTTCGGATCCCACAGATACGCAGTATTTT,CASSRSSDPTDTQYF
.,TRBJ2-7,TRBV2,.,TGTGCCAGCAGAACCGGGACATCACCTTACGAGCAGTACTTC,CASRTGTSPYEQYF
.,TRBJ2-4,TRBV20-1,.,TGCAGTGTGGCACGGGGAAACATTCAGTACTTC,CSVARGNIQYF
.,TRBJ1-2,TRBV2,.,TGTGCCAGCAGTGACAATGACCCTGGCTACACCTTC,CASSDNDPGYTF
.,TRBJ2-7,TRBV11-3,.,TGTGCCAGCAGCTTAGATGTAGACTCCTACGAGCAGTACTTC,CASSLDVDSYEQYF
.,TRBJ2-1,TRBV29-1,.,TGCAGCGTTGAAGGACTTTCCTACAATGAGCAGTTCTTC,CSVEGLSYNEQFF
TRBD1,TRBJ2-3,TRBV12-5,.,TGTGCTAGTGGTTTGAGCCAGGGGGCGAGCACAGATACGCAGTATTTT,CASGLSQGASTDTQYF
TRBD2,TRBJ2-3,TRBV7-2,.,TGTGCCAGCAGCTTAGCGGTAGCGGGGGGCGGGGATACGCAGTATTTT,CASSLAVAGGGDTQYF
.,TRBJ1-1,TRBV18,few,TGTGCCAGCTCGAATTCGAACACTGAAGCTTTCTTT,CASSNSNTEAFF